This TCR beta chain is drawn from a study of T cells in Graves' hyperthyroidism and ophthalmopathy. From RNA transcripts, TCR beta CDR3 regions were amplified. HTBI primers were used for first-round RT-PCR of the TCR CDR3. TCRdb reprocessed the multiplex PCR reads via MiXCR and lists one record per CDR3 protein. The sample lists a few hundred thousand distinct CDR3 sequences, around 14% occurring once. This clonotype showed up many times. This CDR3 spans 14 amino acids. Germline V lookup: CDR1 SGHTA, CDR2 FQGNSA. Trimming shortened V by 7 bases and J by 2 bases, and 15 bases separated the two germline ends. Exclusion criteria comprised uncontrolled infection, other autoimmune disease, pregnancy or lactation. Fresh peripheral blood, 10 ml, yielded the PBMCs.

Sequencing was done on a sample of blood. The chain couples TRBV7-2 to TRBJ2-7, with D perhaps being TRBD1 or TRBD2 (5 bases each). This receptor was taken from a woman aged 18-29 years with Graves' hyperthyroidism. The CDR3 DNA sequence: TGTGCCAGCACCCCCGGGACCGGCACCTACGAGCAGTACTTC. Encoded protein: CASTPGTGTYEQYF.